A selection of T cell receptor beta chains follows, all from one sample in a study of cytotoxic CD8 clonotypes in ibrutinib-treated CLL. The method was immunoSEQ multiplex PCR; TCRdb's version includes in-frame clones alone and lacks a portion of them. The sample carries roughly 16,000 clones, roughly two thirds recorded once. The sequenced sample was PBMCs, obtained before ibrutinib treatment. All receptors derive from a human donor with chronic lymphocytic leukemia. The CDR3 runs from the conserved cysteine through the conserved F or W. D genes are given only for firm matches. The size entry is marked missing in some rows and otherwise reads once, few, many or a size class.

D gene: .
V gene: TRBV27
J gene: TRBJ2-7
clone size: .
CDR3 protein: CASSLVGYEQYF
CDR3 DNA: TGTGCCAGCAGTTTAGTTGGGTACGAGCAGTACTTC

D gene: .
V gene: TRBV27
J gene: TRBJ2-2
clone size: .
CDR3 protein: CASTPGTENTGELFF
CDR3 DNA: TGTGCCAGCACACCAGGGACTGAGAACACCGGGGAGCTGTTTTTT

D gene: .
V gene: TRBV5-1
J gene: TRBJ2-3
clone size: .
CDR3 protein: CASRYHLARGGDTQYF
CDR3 DNA: TGCGCCAGCAGGTATCATCTAGCGAGGGGTGGAGATACGCAGTATTTT

D gene: .
V gene: TRBV28
J gene: TRBJ2-7
clone size: .
CDR3 protein: CASSSPAAGLTYEQYF
CDR3 DNA: TGTGCCAGCAGTTCCCCCGCCGCAGGCTTAACCTACGAGCAGTACTTC

D gene: .
V gene: TRBV7-9
J gene: TRBJ1-1
clone size: few
CDR3 protein: CASSFGDIHFNGAFF
CDR3 DNA: TGTGCCAGCAGCTTCGGGGACATCCACTTTAACGGAGCTTTCTTT

D gene: .
V gene: TRBV5-8
J gene: TRBJ1-4
clone size: .
CDR3 protein: CASSSRERNEKLFF
CDR3 DNA: TGTGCCAGCAGCTCCCGTGAAAGGAATGAAAAACTGTTTTTT

D gene: .
V gene: TRBV29-1
J gene: TRBJ1-5
clone size: .
CDR3 protein: CSVAFPNQPQHF
CDR3 DNA: TGCAGCGTTGCTTTCCCGAATCAGCCCCAGCATTTT

D gene: .
V gene: TRBV5-5
J gene: TRBJ1-2
clone size: few
CDR3 protein: CASSLAGGGGYTF
CDR3 DNA: TGTGCCAGCAGCTTGGCCGGAGGGGGTGGCTACACCTTC

D gene: TRBD2
V gene: TRBV5-1
J gene: TRBJ2-1
clone size: .
CDR3 protein: CASSLQRGDYNEQFF
CDR3 DNA: TGCGCCAGCAGCTTGCAGCGGGGGGACTACAATGAGCAGTTCTTC

D gene: .
V gene: TRBV7-8
J gene: TRBJ1-4
clone size: .
CDR3 protein: CASSTRNGGEKLFF
CDR3 DNA: TGTGCCAGCAGCACACGGAACGGAGGGGAAAAACTGTTTTTT

D gene: TRBD1
V gene: TRBV6-1
J gene: TRBJ2-1
clone size: .
CDR3 protein: CASSRTGGSYNEQFF
CDR3 DNA: TGTGCCAGCAGTCGGACAGGGGGCTCCTACAATGAGCAGTTCTTC

D gene: TRBD2
V gene: TRBV14
J gene: TRBJ2-2
clone size: .
CDR3 protein: CASTKTSGGSHYTGELFF
CDR3 DNA: TGTGCCAGCACCAAAACTTCCGGCGGGAGCCACTACACCGGGGAGCTGTTTTTT

D gene: TRBD1
V gene: TRBV6-1
J gene: TRBJ2-1
clone size: .
CDR3 protein: CASSTGGEQFF
CDR3 DNA: TGTGCCAGCAGTACAGGGGGTGAGCAGTTCTTC

D gene: .
V gene: TRBV13
J gene: TRBJ2-7
clone size: medium-sized
CDR3 protein: CASSLLHEQYF
CDR3 DNA: TGTGCCAGCAGCTTGCTCCACGAGCAGTACTTC

D gene: .
V gene: TRBV18
J gene: TRBJ2-7
clone size: .
CDR3 protein: CASSPGQKIYEQYF
CDR3 DNA: TGTGCCAGCTCACCGGGCCAGAAGATCTACGAGCAGTACTTC

D gene: TRBD1
V gene: TRBV2
J gene: TRBJ1-2
clone size: .
CDR3 protein: CASRSRDRGRNYGYTF
CDR3 DNA: TGTGCCAGCAGGTCCCGGGACAGGGGACGGAACTATGGCTACACCTTC

D gene: .
V gene: TRBV5-4
J gene: TRBJ2-3
clone size: .
CDR3 protein: CASSLEGLTDTQYF
CDR3 DNA: TGTGCCAGCAGCCTGGAGGGACTTACAGATACGCAGTATTTT

D gene: .
V gene: TRBV9
J gene: TRBJ2-5
clone size: .
CDR3 protein: CASTQRGSGQETQYF
CDR3 DNA: TGTGCCAGCACCCAACGGGGGAGCGGCCAAGAGACCCAGTACTTC

D gene: .
V gene: TRBV29-1
J gene: TRBJ2-2
clone size: .
CDR3 protein: CSVAQTGELFF
CDR3 DNA: TGCAGCGTTGCCCAGACCGGGGAGCTGTTTTTT

D gene: .
V gene: TRBV27
J gene: TRBJ2-7
clone size: few
CDR3 protein: CASSFQSNSYEQYF
CDR3 DNA: TGTGCCAGCAGTTTTCAGAGTAATTCCTACGAGCAGTACTTC

D gene: .
V gene: TRBV18
J gene: TRBJ1-5
clone size: .
CDR3 protein: CASSQKSGQGGLNQPQHF
CDR3 DNA: TGTGCCAGCTCCCAGAAATCTGGGCAGGGAGGTCTCAATCAGCCCCAGCATTTT

D gene: .
V gene: TRBV5-4
J gene: TRBJ2-3
clone size: few
CDR3 protein: CASSEGPGTDTQYF
CDR3 DNA: TGTGCCAGCAGCGAGGGGCCCGGCACAGATACGCAGTATTTT

D gene: .
V gene: TRBV7-2
J gene: TRBJ2-7
clone size: .
CDR3 protein: CASSLVRQASYEQYF
CDR3 DNA: TGTGCCAGCAGCTTAGTTCGACAGGCTAGCTACGAGCAGTACTTC

D gene: .
V gene: TRBV7-2
J gene: TRBJ2-2
clone size: few
CDR3 protein: CASSFDERTGELFF
CDR3 DNA: TGTGCCAGCAGCTTTGATGAACGGACCGGGGAGCTGTTTTTT

D gene: .
V gene: TRBV7-9
J gene: TRBJ2-7
clone size: few
CDR3 protein: CASSRLGGPPGYEQYF
CDR3 DNA: TGTGCCAGCAGCCGCCTGGGTGGCCCACCTGGCTACGAGCAGTACTTC

D gene: TRBD1
V gene: TRBV6-5
J gene: TRBJ1-1
clone size: few
CDR3 protein: CASRLDRATEAFF
CDR3 DNA: TGTGCCAGCAGATTAGACAGGGCCACTGAAGCTTTCTTT

D gene: .
V gene: TRBV7-8
J gene: TRBJ1-5
clone size: .
CDR3 protein: CASSLAGQPQHF
CDR3 DNA: TGTGCCAGCAGCTTAGCCGGTCAGCCCCAGCATTTT

D gene: .
V gene: TRBV14
J gene: TRBJ1-5
clone size: few
CDR3 protein: CASSPAVGPQHF
CDR3 DNA: TGTGCCAGCAGCCCCGCTGTTGGGCCCCAGCATTTT

D gene: .
V gene: TRBV12-2
J gene: TRBJ2-4
clone size: .
CDR3 protein: CASRYPSQPLAKNIQYF
CDR3 DNA: TGTGCAAGTCGCTACCCAAGCCAACCCCTAGCCAAAAACATTCAGTACTTC

D gene: .
V gene: TRBV6-6
J gene: TRBJ1-1
clone size: few
CDR3 protein: CASSTGGEAFF
CDR3 DNA: TGTGCCAGCAGCACGGGGGGTGAAGCTTTCTTT

D gene: .
V gene: TRBV30
J gene: TRBJ1-4
clone size: few
CDR3 protein: CAWSIYSLSSATNEKLFF
CDR3 DNA: TGTGCCTGGAGTATCTATTCCCTCTCCAGTGCAACTAATGAAAAACTGTTTTTT

D gene: .
V gene: TRBV2
J gene: TRBJ2-3
clone size: .
CDR3 protein: CASRWAGQIFTDTQYF
CDR3 DNA: TGTGCCAGCAGGTGGGCGGGACAAATATTCACAGATACGCAGTATTTT

D gene: .
V gene: TRBV27
J gene: TRBJ1-2
clone size: .
CDR3 protein: CASSGRFGYTF
CDR3 DNA: TGTGCCAGCAGTGGCCGGTTTGGCTACACCTTC

D gene: TRBD2
V gene: TRBV18
J gene: TRBJ2-3
clone size: .
CDR3 protein: CASSRTSGSTDTQYF
CDR3 DNA: TGTGCCAGCTCGCGGACTAGCGGGAGCACAGATACGCAGTATTTT

D gene: .
V gene: TRBV27
J gene: TRBJ1-1
clone size: few
CDR3 protein: CASSPTGLGAEAFF
CDR3 DNA: TGTGCCAGCAGTCCAACAGGGTTGGGGGCTGAAGCTTTCTTT

D gene: TRBD1
V gene: TRBV5-1
J gene: TRBJ2-5
clone size: .
CDR3 protein: CASSLGQGVGETQYF
CDR3 DNA: TGCGCCAGCAGCTTGGGTCAGGGGGTCGGCGAGACCCAGTACTTC

D gene: .
V gene: TRBV15
J gene: TRBJ1-2
clone size: .
CDR3 protein: CATSNNYGYTF
CDR3 DNA: TGTGCCACCAGCAATAACTATGGCTACACCTTC

D gene: TRBD1
V gene: TRBV10-3
J gene: TRBJ1-5
clone size: .
CDR3 protein: CAIGRDSFNQPQHF
CDR3 DNA: TGTGCCATCGGGCGGGACAGCTTTAATCAGCCCCAGCATTTT

D gene: .
V gene: TRBV2
J gene: TRBJ1-1
clone size: medium-sized
CDR3 protein: CASTENTEAFF
CDR3 DNA: TGTGCCAGCACGGAGAACACTGAAGCTTTCTTT

D gene: .
V gene: TRBV7-9
J gene: TRBJ2-7
clone size: .
CDR3 protein: CASSQNSFYEQYF
CDR3 DNA: TGTGCCAGCAGCCAAAACAGCTTCTACGAGCAGTACTTC

D gene: .
V gene: TRBV19
J gene: TRBJ1-5
clone size: .
CDR3 protein: CASINGGVSNQPQHF
CDR3 DNA: TGTGCCAGTATCAATGGGGGGGTTAGCAATCAGCCCCAGCATTTT

D gene: TRBD1
V gene: TRBV5-4
J gene: TRBJ1-2
clone size: .
CDR3 protein: CASSLAGGGIYGYTF
CDR3 DNA: TGTGCCAGCAGCTTGGCCGGAGGGGGCATCTATGGCTACACCTTC

D gene: TRBD1
V gene: TRBV4-1
J gene: TRBJ1-2
clone size: .
CDR3 protein: CASSTLTGDHGYTF
CDR3 DNA: TGCGCCAGCAGCACGCTCACAGGGGACCATGGCTACACCTTC